These T cell receptor beta chains were read from a single sample in a study of T cell responses to AZD1222 COVID-19 vaccine. TCRdb's table, derived via immunoSEQ multiplex PCR, lists solely in-frame clones and lacks some. The sample has some 100,000 clones; about 85% are singletons. The source was peripheral blood, collected on day 0 of AZD1222 vaccination. The receptor source for this set is an adult in good health. CDR3s include the opening cysteine and the closing phenylalanine or tryptophan. Each record gives: V gene, J gene, clone size, D gene, CDR3 DNA, CDR3 protein. A D gene is named only where the DNA matches it firmly. Not all rows give a size; the values are once, few, many and, for expanded clones, a class.

TRBV7-2	TRBJ1-2	NA	NA	TGTGCCAGCAGCTTGCAAGACAGCCTCAACTATGGCTACACCTTC	CASSLQDSLNYGYTF
TRBV2	TRBJ2-7	NA	NA	TGTGCCAGCACCCCATTACCAGGGTACCCGTACTTC	CASTPLPGYPYF
TRBV3-1/TRBV3-2	TRBJ2-3	NA	TRBD2	TGTGCCAGCAGCCAATTAGCGGGGGGCCGCACAGATACGCAGTATTTT	CASSQLAGGRTDTQYF
TRBV10-3	TRBJ2-1	NA	TRBD2	TGTGCCATCAGTGATCCGCGGCACGCGGGAGCCACCTACAATGAGCAGTTCTTC	CAISDPRHAGATYNEQFF
TRBV13	TRBJ1-5	NA	TRBD1	TGTGCCAGCAGCCGGGGACAGGGTAAGTGGGTCTGCAATCAGCCCCAGCATTTT	CASSRGQGKWVCNQPQHF
TRBV2	TRBJ2-5	few	NA	TGTGCCAGCAGTGAACTAGCGCAAGAGACCCAGTACTTC	CASSELAQETQYF
TRBV6-5	TRBJ1-2	NA	TRBD1	TGTGCCAGCCAGGCCCCAGGGGGCAACTATGGCTACACCTTC	CASQAPGGNYGYTF
TRBV9	TRBJ2-3	once	TRBD1	TGTGCCAGCAGCGTAGACTTGGCAGGGGGTAGCGATACGCAGTATTTT	CASSVDLAGGSDTQYF
TRBV7-9	TRBJ2-2	NA	NA	TGTGCCAGCAGCTTATCGGGTACCGGGGAGCTGTTTTTT	CASSLSGTGELFF
TRBV29-1	TRBJ2-5	NA	TRBD2	TGCAGCGTCGCTAGACTAGCGGGAAGTCAAGAGACCCAGTACTTC	CSVARLAGSQETQYF
TRBV10-2	TRBJ2-7	NA	TRBD2	TGCGCCAGCAGTGAGTCGTCTAGCGGGGCTTCCTACGAGCAGTACTTC	CASSESSSGASYEQYF
TRBV10-2	TRBJ2-7	few	NA	TGCGCCAGCAGTGAGTCTACCGCTCCCTACGAGCAGTACTTC	CASSESTAPYEQYF
TRBV5-1	TRBJ2-7	NA	TRBD2	TGCGCCAGCAGACATACTAGCGGGGGGAACTACGAGCAGTACTTC	CASRHTSGGNYEQYF
TRBV11-2	TRBJ2-3	NA	NA	TGTGCCAGCAGCCCGTCGCCGGACCCCGGCGATACGCAGTATTTT	CASSPSPDPGDTQYF
TRBV6-1	TRBJ1-5	NA	TRBD1	TGTGCCAGCAGTGGGGCAGGGGGCCGTTATAGCAATCAGCCCCAGCATTTT	CASSGAGGRYSNQPQHF
TRBV2	TRBJ2-1	NA	TRBD2	TGTGCCAGCAGTGGGACTAGCGGGAGTTCCCCGTTCTTC	CASSGTSGSSPFF
TRBV27	TRBJ2-7	NA	NA	TGTGCCAGCTCTCCTGGGCAAAACTACGAGCAGTACTTC	CASSPGQNYEQYF
TRBV6-5	TRBJ2-1	NA	NA	TGTGCCAGCACCTCGGGCGCGGGGGCTGGGGAGCAGTTCTTC	CASTSGAGAGEQFF
TRBV19	TRBJ1-5	once	NA	TGTGCCAGTAGTATCTTGGGTGGGAGCAATCAGCCCCAGCATTTT	CASSILGGSNQPQHF
TRBV4-3	TRBJ1-4	NA	TRBD1	TGCGCCAGCAGCCAAGATGGAGGGGGCACTGAAAAACTGTTTTTT	CASSQDGGGTEKLFF
TRBV28	TRBJ2-4	once	NA	TGTGCCAGCAGCATAGGCGGAACGAAAAACATTCAGTACTTC	CASSIGGTKNIQYF
TRBV2	TRBJ2-7	NA	TRBD1	TGTGCCAGCAGACAGGGGAGCTCCTACGAGCAGTACTTC	CASRQGSSYEQYF
TRBV5-1	TRBJ2-5	NA	NA	TGCGCCAGCATCCGAGGGCCCACAGGGAACCAAGAGACCCAGTACTTC	CASIRGPTGNQETQYF
TRBV27	TRBJ1-1	few	NA	TGTGCCAGCAGACAAGGGCCCAGGGAGGGGAACACTGAAGCTTTCTTT	CASRQGPREGNTEAFF
TRBV4-1	TRBJ1-2	NA	TRBD1	TGCGCCAGCAGCCAACCTATCCGGGACAGCTATGGCTACACCTTC	CASSQPIRDSYGYTF
TRBV4-2	TRBJ1-3	NA	NA	TGTGCCAGCAGCCAAGATCGTGGTCCATACACCATATATTTT	CASSQDRGPYTIYF
TRBV10-3	TRBJ2-5	NA	NA	TGTGCCATCAGCCTTGGACAGCAAGAGACCCAGTACTTC	CAISLGQQETQYF
TRBV24-1	TRBJ2-1	NA	TRBD1	TGTGCCACCAGTGATATCAGACAGGGGTCGATTGTTGAGCAGTTCTTC	CATSDIRQGSIVEQFF
TRBV28	TRBJ1-2	NA	NA	TGTGCCAGCAGTTCAGGGGAGGATGGCTACACCTTC	CASSSGEDGYTF
TRBV6-5	TRBJ2-7	NA	NA	TGTGCCAGCAGTTCAAGCTCCGAGCAGTACTTC	CASSSSSEQYF
TRBV30	TRBJ1-2	NA	NA	TGTGCCTGGGCGGTCTCCTTCTATGGCTACACCTTC	CAWAVSFYGYTF
TRBV7-2	TRBJ2-5	NA	NA	TGTGCCAGCAGTCCACCCGGGGTAGGGGAGACCCAGTACTTC	CASSPPGVGETQYF
TRBV5-1	TRBJ1-1	NA	NA	TGCGCCAGCAGCCGGGACGGCCTGGGGGCTGAAGCTTTCTTT	CASSRDGLGAEAFF
TRBV28	TRBJ1-3	NA	NA	TGTGCCAGCAGTTGGGGAAACACCATATATTTT	CASSWGNTIYF
TRBV28	TRBJ1-1	NA	NA	TGTGCCAGCTCTCCCTTTTTTCGGATGAACACTGAAGCTTTCTTT	CASSPFFRMNTEAFF
TRBV20-1	TRBJ2-1	NA	NA	TGCAGGGTTAGGTCAAAACAGTTCTTC	CRVRSKQFF
TRBV18	TRBJ2-1	NA	NA	TGTGCCAGTTGCGGACAGCTAAATGATGAGCAGTTCTTC	CASCGQLNDEQFF
TRBV19	TRBJ1-2	NA	NA	TGTGCCAGTAGTATAGGGGGAGACCTTAACTATGGCTACACCTTC	CASSIGGDLNYGYTF
TRBV6-2/TRBV6-3	TRBJ2-5	NA	TRBD1	TGTGCCAGCAGTGAGGGACAGCAAGAGACCCAGTACTTC	CASSEGQQETQYF
TRBV4-3	TRBJ2-3	NA	NA	TGCGCCAGCAGCCAAGATCCGAACAGGGTCCTGGATACGCAGTATTTT	CASSQDPNRVLDTQYF
TRBV6-5	TRBJ1-2	NA	NA	TGTGCCAGCAGCACTCCGACCGGGGCTGTATATGGCTACACCTTC	CASSTPTGAVYGYTF